This T cell receptor (beta chain) was identified in a study of T cells after yellow fever vaccination. Findings of the study overall: The secondary T-cell response peaked on day 5, not day 15, but was weaker.

There are a few counts of this clonotype. Its antigen is as yet unknown. TCRdb independently ran MiXCR on the 5' RACE reads; one entry per CDR3 protein. Found here are 200,000 to 300,000 distinct CDR3 sequences, about 7% of them singletons; the top ten hold about 1%. Germline V lookup: CDR1 MNHNS, CDR2 SASEGT. The CDR3 extends over 17 amino acids. V was pared by 7 bases and J by 1 base, with 17 bases between. The starting material was CD4+ T cells sorted from PBMCs, obtained on the day of the yellow fever booster vaccination. This chain links TRBV6-1 with TRBJ2-6; D uncertain. The clonotype was recovered from a man aged 30-40 years who received the YFV17D yellow fever vaccine. The CDR3 region is CASTSMGYLSGANVLTF. In DNA, the CDR3 is TGTGCCAGCACCTCGATGGGATATCTTTCTGGGGCCAACGTCCTGACTTTC.